The present T cell receptor beta chain was sequenced within a study of blood T cells in healthy people across ages (dated by TCRdb to 2014 to 2015). A note on the overall study: Template switching captured roughly one uniquely barcoded TCR beta cDNA molecule per two T cells in model experiments. To avoid experimental bias, donors of different ages were randomly spread across the sequencing lanes. The study analyzed two additional independent replicas of 1 million unique cDNA reads from the same blood draw for two donors, one aged 18 to 29 and one aged 80 or older. The donors were split into four age groups: young (average 16 years), middle-aged (39), aged (around 67) and long-lived (about 74). The study measured age-related changes in TCR beta repertoire diversity using deep sequencing normalized with unique cDNA molecular identifiers.

Libraries were made using 5' RACE. For sequencing, an Illumina HiSeq 2500 was employed. A second PCR of roughly 6 to 11 cycles was performed with a sample-barcoded 5' primer and a J-beta primer mix. A unique molecular identifier was introduced onto each TCR beta cDNA molecule by a template-switch 5' adaptor carrying 12 random nucleotides. Each sample yielded at least 2.5 million CDR3-containing paired-end reads. First-strand cDNA was synthesized from all RNA with the Mint cDNA synthesis kit, primed by a TRBC-specific oligonucleotide. After uracil-DNA glycosylase treatment, a first 18-cycle PCR used universal primers M1SS and BC2_uni_R on all cDNA. Regarding the original processing steps: For normalization, 1 million high-quality reads were randomly selected from each sample, with every read carrying a distinct molecular identifier. Reads sharing molecular identifiers were discarded rather than binned into consensus sequences. MiTCR, run with a Q25 quality threshold and the strictest error-elimination algorithm, handled CDR3 identification, clonotype clustering and error correction. Lower-bound total TCR beta diversity was estimated with a nonparametric unseen species model using Euler transformation. Through fastp at Q25 and MiXCR, TCRdb rebuilt clones from the public reads, retaining in-frame beta chains. Rows with a matching CDR3 protein are joined into one entry that keeps the most common DNA and genes. The V and J calls shown here were made by TCRdb, not taken from the authors' results. The table for this sample lists roughly 1.4 million distinct CDR3 sequences; 59% of them were counted only once. The ten largest clonotypes hold over 5.5% of the sample.

The roughly 39 donors, aged about 6 to 95 years, were systemically healthy Caucasian individuals from Russia. Around 10 milliliters of peripheral blood were collected from each donor into EDTA-treated Vacutainer tubes. Ficoll-Paque density-gradient centrifugation was used to isolate PBMCs, with at least 6.5 million obtained per sample. Total RNA was extracted from PBMCs with Trizol reagent, with at least 6 micrograms obtained per sample. For every donor, flow cytometry on a PBMC aliquot measured the percentage of naive CD45RAhigh/CD27high T cells. Trimmed from V: 3 bases; trimmed from J: 2 bases; junction bases lacking a gene match: 9. The CDR3 starts with the cysteine, ends with the phenylalanine, and has 17 residues. The DNA shown is the 51-base CDR3, in frame from base 1. The germline V gene encodes CDR1 LGHDT and CDR2 YNNKEL (reference sequence). Paper-wide results and their limitations: Bulk unsorted PBMC profiling prevented conclusive comparison of naive and antigen-experienced compartments. Estimates of total diversity based on one million sequenced T cells were considered lower bounds and underestimates. A strong correlation was found between observed TCR beta diversity and the percentage of naive T cells measured by flow cytometry. As age increased, observed TCR beta diversity per million T cells dropped in a roughly linear way, and a significant reduction was already evident by age 40. The long-lived group showed more naive CD4+ T cells, fewer expanded clones and increased TCR diversity than the aged group, suggesting age selection. Because donor CMV infection status was unknown, age-related changes in expanded clonotypes were potentially confounded.

For this clonotype: Its antigen specificity is not known. No much larger clone is present one base from it, and per-base qualities are unavailable.

In this chain, TRBV3-1 is recombined with TRBJ2-1; 8 nucleotides in the junction match TRBD2. The sequence was obtained from a man between 18 and 29 years old in good health. Sequencing input: blood. The CDR3 amino acid sequence is: CASSQSSAGVTYNEQFF. The DNA sequence is given as TGTGCCAGCAGCCAGAGTTCAGCGGGGGTTACCTACAATGAGCAGTTCTTC.